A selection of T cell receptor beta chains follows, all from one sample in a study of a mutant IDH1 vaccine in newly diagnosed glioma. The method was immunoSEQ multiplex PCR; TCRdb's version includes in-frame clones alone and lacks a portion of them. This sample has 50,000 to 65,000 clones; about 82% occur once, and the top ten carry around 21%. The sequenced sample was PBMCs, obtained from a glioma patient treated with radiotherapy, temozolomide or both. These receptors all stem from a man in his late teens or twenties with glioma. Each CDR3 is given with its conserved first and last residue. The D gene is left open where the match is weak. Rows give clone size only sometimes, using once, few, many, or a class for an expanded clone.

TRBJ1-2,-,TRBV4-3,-,CASSQVRDGYGYTF,TGCGCCAGCAGCCAAGTAAGGGACGGATATGGCTACACCTTC
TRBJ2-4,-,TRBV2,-,CASARGSKNIQYF,TGTGCCAGCGCTAGAGGGTCCAAAAACATTCAGTACTTC
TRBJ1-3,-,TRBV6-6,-,CASSYSRQLSGNTIYF,TGTGCCAGCAGTTACTCGAGACAGCTCTCTGGAAACACCATATATTTT
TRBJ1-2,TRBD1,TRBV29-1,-,CSVIRTGRVVAF,TGCAGCGTCATAAGGACAGGGCGGGTGGTCGCCTTC
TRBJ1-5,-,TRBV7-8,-,CASSLREGENQPQHF,TGTGCCAGCAGCCTCAGGGAGGGTGAAAATCAGCCCCAGCATTTT
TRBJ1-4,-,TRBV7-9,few,CASSLGGGTNEKLFF,TGTGCCAGCAGCTTAGGGGGGGGCACGAATGAAAAACTGTTTTTT
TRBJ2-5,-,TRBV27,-,CASSPEALVGETQYF,TGTGCCAGCAGTCCGGAGGCCTTGGTAGGAGAGACCCAGTACTTC
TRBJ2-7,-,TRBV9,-,CASSVAPLTGLSSYEQYF,TGTGCCAGCAGCGTAGCCCCCCTAACAGGGCTAAGCTCCTACGAGCAGTACTTC
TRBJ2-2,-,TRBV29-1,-,CSVEVGPRRELFF,TGCAGCGTTGAAGTAGGGCCAAGAAGGGAGCTGTTTTTT
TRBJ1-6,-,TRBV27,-,CASSFRGRGYNSPLHF,TGTGCCAGCAGTTTTAGGGGTAGGGGGTATAATTCACCCCTCCACTTT
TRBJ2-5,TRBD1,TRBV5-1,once,CASSLHRGVETQYF,TGCGCCAGCAGCTTGCACAGGGGAGTTGAGACCCAGTACTTC
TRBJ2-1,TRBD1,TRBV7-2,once,CASSFPGQGVNEQFF,TGTGCCAGCAGCTTCCCAGGACAGGGGGTCAATGAGCAGTTCTTC
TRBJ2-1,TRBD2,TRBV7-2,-,CASSPRGGARYNEQFF,TGTGCCAGCAGCCCACGGGGGGGGGCGCGATACAATGAGCAGTTCTTC
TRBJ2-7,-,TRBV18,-,CASSSFTGEQYF,TGTGCCAGCTCGTCGTTCACGGGCGAGCAGTACTTC
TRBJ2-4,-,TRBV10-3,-,CAISDSAKNIQYF,TGTGCCATCAGTGATTCAGCCAAAAACATTCAGTACTTC
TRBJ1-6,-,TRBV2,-,CASSARGQINSPLHF,TGTGCCAGCAGTGCGAGAGGTCAGATTAATTCACCCCTCCACTTT
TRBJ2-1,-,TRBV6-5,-,CASNEGGFNNEQFF,TGTGCCAGCAATGAGGGGGGGTTCAACAATGAGCAGTTCTTC
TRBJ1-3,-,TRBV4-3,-,CASSQDWGSAGNTIYF,TGCGCCAGCAGCCAAGATTGGGGGTCCGCTGGAAACACCATATATTTT
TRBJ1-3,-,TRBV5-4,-,CASKEGRQGNTIYF,TGTGCCAGCAAAGAAGGTCGACAGGGAAACACCATATATTTT
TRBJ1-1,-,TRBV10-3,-,CATSEGNTEAFF,TGTGCCACCTCCGAAGGTAACACTGAAGCTTTCTTT
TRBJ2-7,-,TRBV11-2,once,CASSLGKAYEQYF,TGTGCCAGCAGCTTGGGCAAGGCCTACGAGCAGTACTTC
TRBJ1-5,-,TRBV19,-,CASKGGFGQPQHF,TGTGCCAGTAAAGGAGGGTTTGGGCAGCCCCAGCATTTT
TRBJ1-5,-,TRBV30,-,CAWSETGGQPQHF,TGTGCCTGGAGTGAGACAGGAGGTCAGCCCCAGCATTTT
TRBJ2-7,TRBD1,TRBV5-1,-,CASSIGPGQEQYEQYF,TGCGCCAGCAGCATTGGACCGGGACAGGAGCAGTACGAGCAGTACTTC
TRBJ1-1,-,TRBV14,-,CASSKVRSNTEAFF,TGTGCCAGCAGCAAAGTTAGGTCTAACACTGAAGCTTTCTTT
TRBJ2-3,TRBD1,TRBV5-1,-,CASRSTGGVADTQYF,TGCGCCAGCAGATCTACAGGGGGCGTCGCAGATACGCAGTATTTT
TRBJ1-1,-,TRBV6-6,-,CASSYAGNTEAFF,TGTGCCAGCAGTTACGCTGGGAACACTGAAGCTTTCTTT